Sequencing of this T cell receptor (beta chain) was carried out in a study of CD8 T cells in Susac syndrome. Blood CD8+ and CD4+ T cells underwent high-throughput TCR beta sequencing. Random-hexamer reverse transcription was applied to about 0.45 to 1 ug RNA. Amplification of TCR beta CDR3 spanned 54 Vbeta and 13 Jbeta via immunoSEQ multiplex PCR. One entry per CDR3 protein, called by TCRdb with MiXCR from the immunoSEQ multiplex PCR reads. Of 150,000 to 200,000 distinct CDR3 sequences listed, over 85% are singletons. Losses at the gene ends were 6 bases for V and 4 bases for J; bases not matched to a gene: 7. Germline assignment: CDR1 DFQATT and CDR2 SNEGSKA (reference sequence). The CDR3 loop spans 13 amino acids.

The rearrangement joins TRBV20-1 to TRBJ1-2, with 8 bases matching TRBD1. Sequenced: CD4+ T cells from PBMCs. This TCR came from a human donor in good health. Here the CDR3 reads CSARTGRVYGYTF. CDR3 DNA sequence: TGCAGTGCGCGGACAGGGCGAGTCTATGGCTACACCTTC.